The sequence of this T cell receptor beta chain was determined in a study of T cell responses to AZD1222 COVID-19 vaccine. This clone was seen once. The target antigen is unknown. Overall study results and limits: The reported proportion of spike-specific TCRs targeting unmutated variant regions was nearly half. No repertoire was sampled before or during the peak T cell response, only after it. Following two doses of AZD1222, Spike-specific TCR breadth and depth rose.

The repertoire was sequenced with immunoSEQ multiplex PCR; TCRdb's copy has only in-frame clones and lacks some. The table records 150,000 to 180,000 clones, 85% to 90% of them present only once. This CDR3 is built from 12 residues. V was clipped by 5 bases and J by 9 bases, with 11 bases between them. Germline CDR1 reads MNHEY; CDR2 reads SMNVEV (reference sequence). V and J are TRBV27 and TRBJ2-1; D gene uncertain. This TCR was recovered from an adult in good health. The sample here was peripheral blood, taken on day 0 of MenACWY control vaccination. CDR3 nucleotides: TGTGCCAGCAGTCCCCGGTTATTTGAGCAGTTCTTC. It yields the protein CASSPRLFEQFF.